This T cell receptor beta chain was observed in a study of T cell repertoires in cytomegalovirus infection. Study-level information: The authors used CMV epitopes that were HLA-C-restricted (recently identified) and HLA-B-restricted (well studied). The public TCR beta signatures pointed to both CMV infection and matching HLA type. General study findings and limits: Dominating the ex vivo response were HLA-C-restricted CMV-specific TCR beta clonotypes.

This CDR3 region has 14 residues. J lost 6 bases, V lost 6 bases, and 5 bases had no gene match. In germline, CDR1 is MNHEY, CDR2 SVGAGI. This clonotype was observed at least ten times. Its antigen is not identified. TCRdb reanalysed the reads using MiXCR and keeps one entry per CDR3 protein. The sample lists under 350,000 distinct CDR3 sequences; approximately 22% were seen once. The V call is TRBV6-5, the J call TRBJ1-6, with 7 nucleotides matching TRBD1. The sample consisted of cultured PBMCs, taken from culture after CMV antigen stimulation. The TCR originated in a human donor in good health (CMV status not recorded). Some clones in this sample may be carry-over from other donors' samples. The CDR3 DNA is TGTGCCAGCAGGGGACAGCTATCTAATTCACCCCTCCACTTT. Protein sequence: CASRGQLSNSPLHF.